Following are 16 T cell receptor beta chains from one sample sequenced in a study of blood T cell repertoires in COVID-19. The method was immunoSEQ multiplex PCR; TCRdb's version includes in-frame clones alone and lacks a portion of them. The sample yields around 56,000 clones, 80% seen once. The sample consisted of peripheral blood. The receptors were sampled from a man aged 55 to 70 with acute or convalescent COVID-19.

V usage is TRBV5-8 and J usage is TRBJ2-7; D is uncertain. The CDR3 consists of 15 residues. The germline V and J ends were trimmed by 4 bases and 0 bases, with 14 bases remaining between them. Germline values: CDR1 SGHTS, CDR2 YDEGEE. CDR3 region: CASSLLGGLSYEQYF. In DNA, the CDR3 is TGTGCCAGCAGCCTACTGGGTGGGCTCTCCTACGAGCAGTACTTC. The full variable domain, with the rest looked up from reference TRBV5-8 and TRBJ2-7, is EAGVTQSPTHLIKTRGQQATLRCSPISGHTSVYWYQQALGLGLQFLLWYDEGEERNRGNFPPRFSGRQFPNYSSELNVNALELEDSALYLCASSLLGGLSYEQYFGPGTRLTVT.

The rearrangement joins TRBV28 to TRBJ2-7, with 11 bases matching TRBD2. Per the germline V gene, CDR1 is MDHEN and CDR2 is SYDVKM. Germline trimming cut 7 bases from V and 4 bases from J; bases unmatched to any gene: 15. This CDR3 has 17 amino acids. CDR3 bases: TGTGCCAGCACCCAAAAGCCGACTAGCGGGGTTGCGTACGAGCAGTACTTC. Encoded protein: CASTQKPTSGVAYEQYF.

This CDR3 is CASGGTGVGNTIYF. The CDR3 coding sequence is TGTGCCAGCGGAGGGACAGGGGTAGGAAACACCATATATTTT. This rearrangement joins TRBV9 to TRBJ1-3; the match to TRBD1 covers 10 bases. The V gene's germline CDR1 is SGDLS and CDR2 YYNGEE. This CDR3 has 14 amino acids. V shed 7 bases and J 4 bases; nucleotides not matched to a gene: 5. Drawing the rest from reference TRBV9 and TRBJ1-3, the complete variable domain is DSGVTQTPKHLITATGQRVTLRCSPRSGDLSVYWYQQSLDQGLQFLIQYYNGEERAKGNILERFSAQQFPDLHSELNLSSLELGDSALYFCASGGTGVGNTIYFGEGSWLTVV.

CDR3 loop: CASSRPLVGGVYNEQFF. The CDR3 DNA sequence: TGTGCCAGCTCACGACCGCTAGTCGGGGGGGTATACAATGAGCAGTTCTTC. The rearrangement joins TRBV18 to TRBJ2-1, with 8 nucleotides matching TRBD2. Germline CDR1 is KGHSH and CDR2 is LQKENI. Trimming cost V 4 bases and J 4 bases; bases outside gene matches: 12. CDR3 size: 17 residues. The full variable domain, rest sourced from reference TRBV18 and TRBJ2-1, is NAGVMQNPRHLVRRRGQEARLRCSPMKGHSHVYWYRQLPEEGLKFMVYLQKENIIDESGMPKERFSAEFPKEGPSILRIQQVVRGDSAAYFCASSRPLVGGVYNEQFFGPGTRLTVL.

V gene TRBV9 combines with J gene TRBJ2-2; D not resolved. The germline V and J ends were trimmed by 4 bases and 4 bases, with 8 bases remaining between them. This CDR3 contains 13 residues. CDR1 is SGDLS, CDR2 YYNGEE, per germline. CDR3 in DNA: TGTGCCAGCAGCACAGTGCTCACCGGGGAGCTGTTTTTT. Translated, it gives CASSTVLTGELFF.

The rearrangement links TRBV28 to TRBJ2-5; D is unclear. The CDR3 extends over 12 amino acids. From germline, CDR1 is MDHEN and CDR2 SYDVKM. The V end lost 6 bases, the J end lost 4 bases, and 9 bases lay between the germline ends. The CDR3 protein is CASRAPGETQYF. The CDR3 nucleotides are TGTGCCAGCAGGGCGCCGGGAGAGACCCAGTACTTC. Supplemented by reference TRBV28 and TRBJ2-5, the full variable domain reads DVKVTQSSRYLVKRTGEKVFLECVQDMDHENMFWYRQDPGLGLRLIYFSYDVKMKEKGDIPEGYSVSREKKERFSLILESASTNQTSMYLCASRAPGETQYFGPGTRLLVL.

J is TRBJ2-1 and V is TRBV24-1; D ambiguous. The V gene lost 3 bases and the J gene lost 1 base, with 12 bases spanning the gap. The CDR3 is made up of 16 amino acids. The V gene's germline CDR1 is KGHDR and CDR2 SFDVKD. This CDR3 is CATSDAGSWSYNEQFF. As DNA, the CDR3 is TGTGCCACCAGTGATGCCGGGTCTTGGTCCTACAATGAGCAGTTCTTC.

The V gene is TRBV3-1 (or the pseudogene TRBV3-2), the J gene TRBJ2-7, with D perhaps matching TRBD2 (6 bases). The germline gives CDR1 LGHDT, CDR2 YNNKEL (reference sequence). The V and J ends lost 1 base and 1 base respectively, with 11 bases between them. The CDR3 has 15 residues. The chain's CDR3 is CASSQARGTSYEQYF. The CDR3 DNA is TGTGCCAGCAGCCAAGCCCGGGGGACGTCCTACGAGCAGTACTTC.

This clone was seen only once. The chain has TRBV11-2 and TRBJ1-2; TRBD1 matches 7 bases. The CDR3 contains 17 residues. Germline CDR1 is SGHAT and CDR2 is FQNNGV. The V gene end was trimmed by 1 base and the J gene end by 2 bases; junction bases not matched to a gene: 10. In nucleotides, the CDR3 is TGTGCCAGCAGCTTAGGGACAGGAAAAAGGGGGAACTATGGCTACACCTTC. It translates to CASSLGTGKRGNYGYTF.

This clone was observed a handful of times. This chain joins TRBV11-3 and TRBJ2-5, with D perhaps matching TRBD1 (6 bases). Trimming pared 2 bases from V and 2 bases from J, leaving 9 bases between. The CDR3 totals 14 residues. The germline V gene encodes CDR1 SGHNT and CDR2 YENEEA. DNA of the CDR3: TGTGCCAGCAGCTTAACACAGGGACAAGAGACCCAGTACTTC. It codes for CASSLTQGQETQYF.

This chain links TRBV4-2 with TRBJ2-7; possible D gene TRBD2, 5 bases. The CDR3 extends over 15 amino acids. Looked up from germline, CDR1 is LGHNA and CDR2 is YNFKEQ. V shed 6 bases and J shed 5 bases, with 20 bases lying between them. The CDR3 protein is CASSLRRSAGDEQYF. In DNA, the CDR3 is TGTGCCAGCAGTTTGAGACGATCGGCCGGGGACGAGCAGTACTTC.

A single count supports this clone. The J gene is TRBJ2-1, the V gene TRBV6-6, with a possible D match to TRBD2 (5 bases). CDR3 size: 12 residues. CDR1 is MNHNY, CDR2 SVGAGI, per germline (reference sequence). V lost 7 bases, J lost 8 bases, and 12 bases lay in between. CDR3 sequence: CASTQRFDEQFF. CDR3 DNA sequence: TGTGCCAGCACGCAGCGGTTCGATGAGCAGTTCTTC.

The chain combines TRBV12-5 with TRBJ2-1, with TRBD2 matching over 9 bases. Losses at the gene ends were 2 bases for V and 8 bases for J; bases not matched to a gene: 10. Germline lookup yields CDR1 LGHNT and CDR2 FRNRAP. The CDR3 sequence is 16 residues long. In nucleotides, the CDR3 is TGTGCTAGTGGTTTGTCTGGCGGGGGGGCGTCTGATGAGCAGTTCTTC. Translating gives CASGLSGGGASDEQFF.

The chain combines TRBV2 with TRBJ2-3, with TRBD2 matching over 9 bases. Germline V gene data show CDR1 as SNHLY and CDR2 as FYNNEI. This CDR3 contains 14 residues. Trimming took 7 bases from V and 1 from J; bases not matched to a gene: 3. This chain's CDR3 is CASTASGGTDTQYF. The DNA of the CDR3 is TGTGCCAGCACGGCTAGCGGGGGCACAGATACGCAGTATTTT.

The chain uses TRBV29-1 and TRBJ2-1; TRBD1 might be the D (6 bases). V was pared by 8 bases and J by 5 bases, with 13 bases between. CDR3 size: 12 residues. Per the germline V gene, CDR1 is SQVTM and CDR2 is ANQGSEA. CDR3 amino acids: CSTGQLDNEQFF. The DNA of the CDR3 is TGCAGCACCGGACAGCTTGACAATGAGCAGTTCTTC.

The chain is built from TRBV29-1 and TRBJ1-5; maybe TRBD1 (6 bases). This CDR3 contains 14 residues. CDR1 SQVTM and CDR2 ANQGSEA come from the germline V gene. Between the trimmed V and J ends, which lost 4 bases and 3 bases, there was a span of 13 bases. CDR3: CSVAKGGNNQPQHF. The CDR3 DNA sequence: TGCAGCGTTGCGAAAGGGGGTAACAATCAGCCCCAGCATTTT. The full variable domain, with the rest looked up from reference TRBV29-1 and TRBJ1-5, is SAVISQKPSRDICQRGTSLTIQCQVDSQVTMMFWYRQQPGQSLTLIATANQGSEATYESGFVIDKFPISRPNLTFSTLTVSNMSPEDSSIYLCSVAKGGNNQPQHFGDGTRLSIL.